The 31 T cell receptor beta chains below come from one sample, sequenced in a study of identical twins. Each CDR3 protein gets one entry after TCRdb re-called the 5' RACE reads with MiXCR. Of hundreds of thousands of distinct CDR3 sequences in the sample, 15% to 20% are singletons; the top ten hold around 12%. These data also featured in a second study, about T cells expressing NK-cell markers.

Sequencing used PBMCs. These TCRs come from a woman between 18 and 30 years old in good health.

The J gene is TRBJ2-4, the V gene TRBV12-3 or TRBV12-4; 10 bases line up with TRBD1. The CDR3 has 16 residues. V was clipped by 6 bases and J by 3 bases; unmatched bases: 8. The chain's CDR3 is CASSLGTGVSKNIQYF. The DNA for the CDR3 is TGTGCCAGCAGCCTCGGGACAGGGGTTAGCAAAAACATTCAGTACTTC.

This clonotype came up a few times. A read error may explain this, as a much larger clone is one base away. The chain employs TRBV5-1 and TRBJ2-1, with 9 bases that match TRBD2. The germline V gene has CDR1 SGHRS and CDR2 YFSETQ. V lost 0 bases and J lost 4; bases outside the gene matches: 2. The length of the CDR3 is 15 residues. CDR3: CASSLETSGYNEQFF. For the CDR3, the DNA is TGCGCCAGCAGCTTGGAGACTAGCGGATACAATGAGCAGTTCTTC.

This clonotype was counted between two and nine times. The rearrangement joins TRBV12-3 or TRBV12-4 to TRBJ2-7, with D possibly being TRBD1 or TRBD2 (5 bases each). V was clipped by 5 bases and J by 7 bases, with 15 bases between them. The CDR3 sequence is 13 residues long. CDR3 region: CASSPRGMGEQYF. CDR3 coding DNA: TGTGCCAGCAGTCCGAGGGGCATGGGAGAGCAGTACTTC.

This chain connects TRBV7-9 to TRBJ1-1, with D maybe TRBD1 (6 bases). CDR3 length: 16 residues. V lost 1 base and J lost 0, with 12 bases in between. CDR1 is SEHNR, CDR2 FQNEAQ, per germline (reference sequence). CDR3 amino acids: CASSLGRAGVNTEAFF. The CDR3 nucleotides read TGTGCCAGCAGCTTAGGCCGCGCAGGGGTGAACACTGAAGCTTTCTTT.

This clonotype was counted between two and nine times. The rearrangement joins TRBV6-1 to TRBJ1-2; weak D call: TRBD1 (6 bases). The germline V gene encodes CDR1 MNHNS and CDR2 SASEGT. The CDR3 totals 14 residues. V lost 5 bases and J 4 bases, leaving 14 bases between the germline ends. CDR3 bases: TGTGCCAGCAGTAGACGGGACACAACCTATGGCTACACCTTC. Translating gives CASSRRDTTYGYTF.

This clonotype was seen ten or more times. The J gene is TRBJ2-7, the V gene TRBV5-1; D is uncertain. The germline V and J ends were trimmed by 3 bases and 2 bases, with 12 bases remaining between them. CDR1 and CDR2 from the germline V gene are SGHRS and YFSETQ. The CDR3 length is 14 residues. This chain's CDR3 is CASSSTVQTYEQYF. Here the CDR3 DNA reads TGCGCCAGCAGCTCCACTGTGCAAACCTACGAGCAGTACTTC.

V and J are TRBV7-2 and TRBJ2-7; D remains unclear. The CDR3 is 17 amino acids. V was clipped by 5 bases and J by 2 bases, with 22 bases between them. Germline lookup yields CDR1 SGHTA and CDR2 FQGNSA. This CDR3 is CASSTRHTFMIAYEQYF. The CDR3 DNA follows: TGTGCCAGCAGCACCCGACACACTTTTATGATTGCCTACGAGCAGTACTTC.

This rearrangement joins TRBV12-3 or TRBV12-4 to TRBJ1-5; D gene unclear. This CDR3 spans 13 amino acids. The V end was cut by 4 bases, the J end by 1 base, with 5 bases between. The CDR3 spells CASSYKSNQPQHF. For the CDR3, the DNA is TGTGCCAGCAGTTATAAGAGCAATCAGCCCCAGCATTTT.

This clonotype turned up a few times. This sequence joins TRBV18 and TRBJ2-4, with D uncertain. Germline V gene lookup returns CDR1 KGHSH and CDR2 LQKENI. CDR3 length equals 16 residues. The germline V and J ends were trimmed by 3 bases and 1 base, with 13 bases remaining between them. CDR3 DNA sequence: TGTGCCAGCTCACCTAGGGTACTCGGGGCCAAAAACATTCAGTACTTC. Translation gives CASSPRVLGAKNIQYF.

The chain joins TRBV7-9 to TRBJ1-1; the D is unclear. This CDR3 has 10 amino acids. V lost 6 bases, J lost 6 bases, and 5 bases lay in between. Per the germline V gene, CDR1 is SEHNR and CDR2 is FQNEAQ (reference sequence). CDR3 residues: CASSEAEAFF. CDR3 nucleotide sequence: TGTGCCAGCAGTGAAGCTGAAGCTTTCTTT.

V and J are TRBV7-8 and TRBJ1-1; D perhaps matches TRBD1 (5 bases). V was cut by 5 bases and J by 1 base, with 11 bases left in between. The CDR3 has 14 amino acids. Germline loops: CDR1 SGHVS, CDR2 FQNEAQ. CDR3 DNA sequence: TGTGCCAGCAGCCCGGGACGGACGAACACTGAAGCTTTCTTT. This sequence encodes CASSPGRTNTEAFF. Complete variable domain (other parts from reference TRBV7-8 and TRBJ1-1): GAGVSQSPRYKVAKRGQDVALRCDPISGHVSLFWYQQALGQGPEFLTYFQNEAQLDKSGLPSDRFFAERPEGSVSTLKIQRTQQEDSAVYLCASSPGRTNTEAFFGQGTRLTVV.

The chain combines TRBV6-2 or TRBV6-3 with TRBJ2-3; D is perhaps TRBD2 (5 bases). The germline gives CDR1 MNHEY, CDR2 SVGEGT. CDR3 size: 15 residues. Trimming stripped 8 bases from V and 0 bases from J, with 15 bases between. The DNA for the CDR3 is TGTGCCAGCCACCGGCGGGCCCTTAGCACAGATACGCAGTATTTT. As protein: CASHRRALSTDTQYF.

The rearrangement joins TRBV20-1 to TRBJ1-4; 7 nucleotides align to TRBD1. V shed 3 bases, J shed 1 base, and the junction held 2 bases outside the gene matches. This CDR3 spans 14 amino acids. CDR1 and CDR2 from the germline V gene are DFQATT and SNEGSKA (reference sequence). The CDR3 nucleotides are TGCAGTGCTAGCCCAGGGGGAACTAATGAAAAACTGTTTTTT. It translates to CSASPGGTNEKLFF.

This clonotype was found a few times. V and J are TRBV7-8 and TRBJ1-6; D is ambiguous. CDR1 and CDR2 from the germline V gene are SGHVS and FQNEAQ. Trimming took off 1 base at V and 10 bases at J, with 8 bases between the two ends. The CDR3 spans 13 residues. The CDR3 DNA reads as TGTGCCAGCAGCTTAGAACACAGATCACCCCTCCACTTT. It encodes CASSLEHRSPLHF.

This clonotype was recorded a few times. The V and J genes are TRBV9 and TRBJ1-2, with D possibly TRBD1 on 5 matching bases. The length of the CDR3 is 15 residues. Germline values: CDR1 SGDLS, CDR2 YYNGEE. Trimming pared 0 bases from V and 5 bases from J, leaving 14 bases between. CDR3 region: CASSVGDGSPYGYTF. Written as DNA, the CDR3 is TGTGCCAGCAGCGTAGGGGACGGCTCACCTTATGGCTACACCTTC.

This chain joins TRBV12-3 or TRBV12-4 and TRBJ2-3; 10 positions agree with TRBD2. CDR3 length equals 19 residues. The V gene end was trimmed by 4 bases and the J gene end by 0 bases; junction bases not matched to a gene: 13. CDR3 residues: CASSSLLAGRSFSTDTQYF. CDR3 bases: TGTGCCAGCAGTTCCCTACTAGCGGGGCGAAGCTTTAGCACAGATACGCAGTATTTT.

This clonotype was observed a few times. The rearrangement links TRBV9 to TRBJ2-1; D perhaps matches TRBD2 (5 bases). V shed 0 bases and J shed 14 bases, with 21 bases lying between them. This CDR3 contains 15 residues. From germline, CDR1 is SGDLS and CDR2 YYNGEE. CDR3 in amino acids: CASSVGVDLDGMEFF. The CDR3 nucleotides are TGTGCCAGCAGCGTAGGGGTAGATTTAGACGGGATGGAGTTCTTC. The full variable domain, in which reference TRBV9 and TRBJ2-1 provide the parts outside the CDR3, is DSGVTQTPKHLITATGQRVTLRCSPRSGDLSVYWYQQSLDQGLQFLIQYYNGEERAKGNILERFSAQQFPDLHSELNLSSLELGDSALYFCASSVGVDLDGMEFFGPGTRLTVL.

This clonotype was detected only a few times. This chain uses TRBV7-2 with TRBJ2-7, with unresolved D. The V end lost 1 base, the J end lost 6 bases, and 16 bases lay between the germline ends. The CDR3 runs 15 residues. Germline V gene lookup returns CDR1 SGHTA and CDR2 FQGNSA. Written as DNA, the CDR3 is TGTGCCAGCAGCTTAGGCCCAACAACTGGGCCCGAGCAGTACTTC. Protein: CASSLGPTTGPEQYF.

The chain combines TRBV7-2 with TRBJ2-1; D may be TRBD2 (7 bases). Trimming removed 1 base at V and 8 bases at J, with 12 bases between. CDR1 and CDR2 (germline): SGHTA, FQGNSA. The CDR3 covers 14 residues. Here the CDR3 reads CASSLEGGQDEQFF. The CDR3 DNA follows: TGTGCCAGCAGCTTAGAGGGGGGGCAAGATGAGCAGTTCTTC.

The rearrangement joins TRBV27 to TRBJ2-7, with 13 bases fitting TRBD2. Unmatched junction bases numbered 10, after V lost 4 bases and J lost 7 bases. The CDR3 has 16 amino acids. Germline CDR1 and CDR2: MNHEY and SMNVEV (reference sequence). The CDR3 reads CASSSLLAGGPEEQYF. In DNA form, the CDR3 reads TGTGCCAGCAGTTCCCTACTAGCGGGAGGGCCCGAGGAGCAGTACTTC.

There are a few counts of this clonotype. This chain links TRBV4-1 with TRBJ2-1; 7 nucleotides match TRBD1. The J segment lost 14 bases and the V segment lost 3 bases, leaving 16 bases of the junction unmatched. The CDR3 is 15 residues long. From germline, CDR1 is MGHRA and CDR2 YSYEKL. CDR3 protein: CASSQDRLENRGEFF. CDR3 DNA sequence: TGCGCCAGCAGCCAGGATAGGTTGGAAAACAGGGGAGAGTTCTTC.

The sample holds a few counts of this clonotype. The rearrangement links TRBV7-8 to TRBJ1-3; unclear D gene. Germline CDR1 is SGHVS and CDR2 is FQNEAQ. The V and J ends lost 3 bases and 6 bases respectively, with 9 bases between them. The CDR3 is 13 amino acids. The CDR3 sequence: CASSFDRENTIYF. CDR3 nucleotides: TGTGCCAGCAGCTTTGATAGGGAAAACACCATATATTTT.

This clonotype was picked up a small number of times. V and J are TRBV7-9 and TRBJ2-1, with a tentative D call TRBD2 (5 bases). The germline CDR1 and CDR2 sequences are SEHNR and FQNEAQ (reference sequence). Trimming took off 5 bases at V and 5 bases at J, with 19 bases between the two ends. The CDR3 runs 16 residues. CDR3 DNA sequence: TGTGCCAGCAGCCCACCCGGACTTAGGATCAACAATGAGCAGTTCTTC. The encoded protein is CASSPPGLRINNEQFF.

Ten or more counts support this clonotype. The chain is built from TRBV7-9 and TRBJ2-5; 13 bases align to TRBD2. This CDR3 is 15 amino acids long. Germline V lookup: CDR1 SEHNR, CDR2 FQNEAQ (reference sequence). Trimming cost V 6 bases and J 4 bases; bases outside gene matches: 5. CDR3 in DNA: TGTGCCAGCAGTATTGGACTAGCGGGAGTAGAGACCCAGTACTTC. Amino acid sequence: CASSIGLAGVETQYF.

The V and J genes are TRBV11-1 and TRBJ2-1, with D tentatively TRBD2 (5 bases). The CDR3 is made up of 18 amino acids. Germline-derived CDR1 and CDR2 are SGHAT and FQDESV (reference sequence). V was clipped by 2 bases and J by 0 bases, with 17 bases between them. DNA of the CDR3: TGTGCCAGCAGCTTACGTATTGGCAGACTAAGCTCCTACAATGAGCAGTTCTTC. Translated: CASSLRIGRLSSYNEQFF.

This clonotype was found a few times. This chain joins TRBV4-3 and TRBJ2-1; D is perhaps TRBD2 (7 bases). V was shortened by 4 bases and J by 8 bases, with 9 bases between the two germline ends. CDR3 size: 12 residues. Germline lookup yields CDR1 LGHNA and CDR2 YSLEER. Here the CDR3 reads CASSRGGHEQFF. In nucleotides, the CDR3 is TGCGCCAGCAGCCGGGGGGGCCATGAGCAGTTCTTC.

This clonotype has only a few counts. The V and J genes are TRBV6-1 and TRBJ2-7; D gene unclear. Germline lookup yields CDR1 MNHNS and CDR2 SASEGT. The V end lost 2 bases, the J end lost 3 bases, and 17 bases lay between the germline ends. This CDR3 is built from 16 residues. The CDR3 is CASSELGPLLVYEQYF. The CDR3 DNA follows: TGTGCCAGCAGTGAATTAGGCCCTCTCTTGGTCTACGAGCAGTACTTC.

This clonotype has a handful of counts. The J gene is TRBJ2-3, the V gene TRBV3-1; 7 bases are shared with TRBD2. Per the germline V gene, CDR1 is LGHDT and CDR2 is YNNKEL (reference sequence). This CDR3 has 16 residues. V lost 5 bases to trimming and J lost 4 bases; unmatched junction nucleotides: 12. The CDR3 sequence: CASSRRIAGGADTQYF. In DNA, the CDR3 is TGTGCCAGCAGCAGGCGGATAGCGGGTGGTGCAGATACGCAGTATTTT.

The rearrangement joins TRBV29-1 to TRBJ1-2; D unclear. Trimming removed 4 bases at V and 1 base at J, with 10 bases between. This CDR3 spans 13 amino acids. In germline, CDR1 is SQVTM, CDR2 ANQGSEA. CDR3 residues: CSVVQRVNYGYTF. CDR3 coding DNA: TGCAGCGTTGTACAAAGAGTTAACTATGGCTACACCTTC. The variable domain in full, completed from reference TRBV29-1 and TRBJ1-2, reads SAVISQKPSRDICQRGTSLTIQCQVDSQVTMMFWYRQQPGQSLTLIATANQGSEATYESGFVIDKFPISRPNLTFSTLTVSNMSPEDSSIYLCSVVQRVNYGYTFGSGTRLTVV.

The CDR3 loop reads CASSRSPGTSYNEQFF. CDR3 in DNA: TGTGCCAGCAGCAGATCTCCGGGCACCTCCTACAATGAGCAGTTCTTC. J is TRBJ2-1 and V is TRBV9; D gene uncertain. The V and J ends lost 4 bases and 0 bases respectively, with 14 bases between them. The CDR3 totals 16 residues. Per the germline V gene, CDR1 is SGDLS and CDR2 is YYNGEE.

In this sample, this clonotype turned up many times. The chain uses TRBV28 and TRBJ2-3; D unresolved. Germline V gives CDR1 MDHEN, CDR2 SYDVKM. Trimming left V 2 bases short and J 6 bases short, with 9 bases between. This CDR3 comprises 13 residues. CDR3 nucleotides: TGTGCCAGCAGTTTACCCAGTGAGGATACGCAGTATTTT. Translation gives CASSLPSEDTQYF.